A single sample gave rise to the 10 T cell receptor beta chains below, sequenced in a study of T cells in Graves' hyperthyroidism and ophthalmopathy. Amplified TCR beta CDR3 regions came from RNA transcripts. An initial round of RT-PCR targeting the TCR CDR3 relied on the HTBI primer set. A single record per CDR3 protein comes from TCRdb applying MiXCR to the multiplex PCR reads. Of under 800,000 distinct CDR3 sequences detected, about 15% appear once; the ten largest clones hold roughly 10%. Sequencing used blood. These receptors were collected from a woman aged 18-29 years with Graves' hyperthyroidism.

Ten or more counts support this clonotype. The J gene is TRBJ2-3, the V gene TRBV4-1; TRBD2 aligns across 8 bases. Germline CDR1 is MGHRA and CDR2 is YSYEKL. V lost 0 bases and J lost 4; bases outside the gene matches: 9. CDR3 size: 17 residues. CDR3 DNA sequence: TGCGCCAGCAGCCAAGATAGTTCGACTAGCGTCTCAGATACGCAGTATTTT. Its translation is CASSQDSSTSVSDTQYF.

This clonotype was counted many times. V is TRBV6-2 or TRBV6-3 and J is TRBJ2-7; D may correspond to TRBD1 or TRBD2 (5 bases each). CDR1 is MNHEY and CDR2 is SVGEGT in the germline V gene. The CDR3 loop spans 14 amino acids. With 8 bases removed from V and 4 bases from J, the gap between germline ends came to 18 bases. The CDR3 region has the DNA TGTGCCAGCGAGGGACCCGGCGGCCTTTACGAGCAGTACTTC. Encoded protein: CASEGPGGLYEQYF.

Ten or more counts support this clonotype. The genes are TRBV3-1 and TRBJ1-5, with unresolved D. CDR1 is LGHDT, CDR2 YNNKEL, per germline (reference sequence). V lost 0 bases to trimming and J lost 7 bases, with 4 bases between them. This CDR3 contains 12 residues. In DNA form, the CDR3 reads TGTGCCAGCAGCCAAGATAAACAGCCCCAGCATTTT. Residues: CASSQDKQPQHF. Looking up the rest from reference TRBV3-1 and TRBJ1-5 gives the full variable domain: DTAVSQTPKYLVTQMGNDKSIKCEQNLGHDTMYWYKQDSKKFLKIMFSYNNKELIINETVPNRFSPKSPDKAHLNLHINSLELGDSAVYFCASSQDKQPQHFGDGTRLSIL.

In its sample, this clonotype was seen a few times. The chain couples TRBV20-1 to TRBJ1-5; 7 bases align to TRBD1. V shed 1 base, J shed 3 bases, and the junction held 6 bases outside the gene matches. Germline V gene data show CDR1 as DFQATT and CDR2 as SNEGSKA (reference sequence). This CDR3 is 15 amino acids long. CDR3 DNA: TGCAGTGCTAGAGGGCGGACAGGCGACAATCAGCCCCAGCATTTT. It specifies CSARGRTGDNQPQHF.

There are many counts of this clonotype. The chain has TRBV6-2 or TRBV6-3 and TRBJ2-2; 7 nucleotides line up with TRBD2. J was trimmed by 6 bases and V by 6 bases; bases with no gene match: 7. Germline lookup yields CDR1 MNHEY and CDR2 SVGEGT. The CDR3 has 14 residues. In nucleotides, the CDR3 is TGTGCCAGCAGAACCACTAGCGCTGCCGGGGAGCTGTTTTTT. Translation gives CASRTTSAAGELFF.

This clonotype was recorded many times. CDR3 sequence: CASRIRGTEQFF. CDR3 sequence (DNA): TGTGCCAGCAGGATCAGGGGAACTGAGCAGTTCTTC. The gene calls are TRBV2 and TRBJ2-1; a possible D gene is TRBD1 (6 bases). V dropped 6 bases and J dropped 9 bases, with 12 bases sitting between them. The CDR3 is 12 residues long. The germline gives CDR1 SNHLY, CDR2 FYNNEI.

This clonotype came up a few times. V usage is TRBV15 and J usage is TRBJ2-5; D remains unclear. The V gene lost 3 bases and the J gene lost 4 bases, with 6 bases spanning the gap. The CDR3 loop spans 12 amino acids. In germline, CDR1 is LNHNV, CDR2 YYDKDF (reference sequence). CDR3 protein: CATSRAGETQYF. The CDR3 DNA reads TGTGCCACCAGCAGGGCCGGAGAGACCCAGTACTTC.

The genes are TRBV25-1 and TRBJ2-7; 7 positions match TRBD2. V lost 3 bases and J lost 3; bases outside the gene matches: 14. Germline V gene sequence: CDR1 MGHDK, CDR2 SYGVNS. CDR3 length: 17 amino acids. The CDR3 DNA reads TGTGCCAGCAGTGAGACCCATTCAGGGAGGGTTATCTACGAGCAGTACTTC. Its translation is CASSETHSGRVIYEQYF.

About this clonotype itself: A much larger clone lies a single base off, so this may be a read error. This sequence joins TRBV29-1 and TRBJ2-5; D may correspond to TRBD1 or TRBD2 (5 bases each). The germline V and J ends were trimmed by 4 bases and 3 bases, with 18 bases remaining between them. CDR1 SQVTM and CDR2 ANQGSEA come from the germline V gene. This CDR3 is built from 15 residues. CDR3 residues: CSVGEEGIGEETQYF. In nucleotides, the CDR3 is TGCAGCGTTGGAGAAGAGGGCATAGGGGAAGAGACCCAGTACTTC.

The table lists this clonotype with many counts. The chain couples TRBV20-1 to TRBJ2-7; D tentatively reads TRBD1 or TRBD2 (6 bases each). Germline V gene data show CDR1 as DFQATT and CDR2 as SNEGSKA (reference sequence). The V gene lost 7 bases and the J gene lost 0 bases, with 22 bases spanning the gap. The CDR3 has 16 amino acids. DNA of the CDR3: TGCAGTGATATGACACACCGGGGGCGAGACTCCTACGAGCAGTACTTC. It codes for CSDMTHRGRDSYEQYF.